These T cell receptor beta chains were read from a single sample in a study of blood T cell repertoires in COVID-19. Profiled with immunoSEQ multiplex PCR; TCRdb holds only in-frame clones, not every one. The repertoire consists of fewer than 90,000 clones, with roughly 87% occurring once and the leading ten covering 5.5% to 7.5%. Sequenced sample: peripheral blood. These receptors all come from a man aged 70-80 years with acute or convalescent COVID-19. CDR3s include the opening cysteine and the closing phenylalanine or tryptophan. D genes are given only for firm matches. Some rows mark clone size as missing; the rest say once, few, many or name a class of expanded clone.

NA | once | TRBJ1-3 | TRBV3-1/TRBV3-2 | CASSHFAGNTIYF
NA | NA | TRBJ2-7 | TRBV5-1 | CASSLDQVSSYEQYF
TRBD2 | NA | TRBJ2-3 | TRBV7-9 | CASSSYWTSGRAETQYF
NA | NA | TRBJ1-1 | TRBV14 | CASSRGRQGNTEAFF
TRBD1 | NA | TRBJ1-4 | TRBV2 | CATQTGTGGEKLFF
TRBD1 | NA | TRBJ2-2 | TRBV3-1/TRBV3-2 | CASSQINRDRGSREAGELFF
NA | NA | TRBJ1-3 | TRBV7-3 | CASSYASSQGYSSGNTIYF
TRBD1 | NA | TRBJ2-3 | TRBV5-1 | CASSPGQDTDTQYF
TRBD2 | NA | TRBJ2-1 | TRBV28 | CASSTSGRRNEQFF
NA | NA | TRBJ2-1 | TRBV29-1 | CSVGTSDSFNEQFF
NA | NA | TRBJ2-7 | TRBV20-1 | CSAGRGIEQYF
TRBD1 | NA | TRBJ1-4 | TRBV6-5 | CASRSPKEQGEKLFF
NA | NA | TRBJ1-3 | TRBV20-1 | CSASSREGNTIYF
NA | NA | TRBJ2-2 | TRBV30 | CAWARFSGELFF
NA | NA | TRBJ1-4 | TRBV4-1 | CASSPSPLGGNEKLFF
NA | few | TRBJ2-1 | TRBV5-4 | CASSSSGGITYNEQFF
TRBD1 | NA | TRBJ2-3 | TRBV5-6 | CASSQTGVGTDTQYF
TRBD2 | NA | TRBJ2-7 | TRBV5-1 | CASSLSGAGGLQEQYF
NA | NA | TRBJ2-7 | TRBV7-7 | CASAKNPSYEQYF
NA | NA | TRBJ1-5 | TRBV5-1 | CASSPGQINQPQHF
NA | NA | TRBJ1-6 | TRBV18 | CASSLITPLSYNSPLHF
NA | NA | TRBJ1-4 | TRBV4-1 | CASSLRLATGATNEKLFF
NA | NA | TRBJ1-2 | TRBV7-8 | CASSLDGEGYGYTF